This TCR beta chain was sequenced in a study of regulatory T cells in long-lasting Graves disease. Background on the study: Less than 3 months of antithyroid drugs had been taken by newly diagnosed Graves' patients.

V lost 3 bases and J 2 bases, leaving 7 bases between the germline ends. The CDR3 spans 13 residues. CDR1 is KGHSH, CDR2 LQKENI, per germline. This sample's time point: newly diagnosed GD, antithyroid drugs for less than 3 months. Following extraction of RNA from PBMCs, that RNA was used to make the TCR library. The authors built TCR beta libraries using iRepertoire HTBI primers and Arm-PCR of CDR3 regions. TCRdb re-derived calls from the multiplex PCR reads in MiXCR, one entry per CDR3 protein. The sample consists of under 500,000 distinct CDR3 sequences, over 15% of them appearing once. This clonotype was recorded at least ten times. These data are also associated with another study on T cells in Graves' hyperthyroidism and ophthalmopathy. That publication notes: RT-PCR in the first round (using the HTBI primer set) targeted the TCR CDR3. Most expanded thyroid clonotypes above 0.001 also appeared in blood.

The chain recombines TRBV18 with TRBJ2-5; perhaps D is TRBD1 or TRBD2 (5 bases each). The sample consisted of peripheral blood mononuclear cells (PBMCs), taken at new diagnosis, from a patient treated with antithyroid drugs. The receptor was isolated from a woman under 40 with Graves disease. The CDR3 sequence: CASSPGVQETQYF. The CDR3 coding sequence is TGTGCCAGCTCACCGGGGGTACAAGAGACCCAGTACTTC.